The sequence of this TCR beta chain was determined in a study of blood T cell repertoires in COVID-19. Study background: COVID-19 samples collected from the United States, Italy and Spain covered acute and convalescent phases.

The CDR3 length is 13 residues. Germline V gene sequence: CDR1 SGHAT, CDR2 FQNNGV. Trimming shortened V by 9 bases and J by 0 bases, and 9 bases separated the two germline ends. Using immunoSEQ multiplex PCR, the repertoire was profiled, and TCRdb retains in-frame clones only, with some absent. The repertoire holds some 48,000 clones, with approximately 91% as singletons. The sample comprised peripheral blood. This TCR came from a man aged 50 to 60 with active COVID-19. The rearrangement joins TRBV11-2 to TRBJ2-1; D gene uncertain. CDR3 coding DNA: TGTGCCAGTCAGGCGAGCTCCTACAATGAGCAGTTCTTC. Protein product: CASQASSYNEQFF.